The 24 T cell receptor beta chains below come from one sample, sequenced in a study of siplizumab effects on memory and regulatory T cells. Clones were read by immunoSEQ multiplex PCR, and TCRdb kept only the in-frame ones, dropping some. The profile shows about 100,000 clones, more than 85% of them singletons. The source material was CD4+ T cells sorted from blood. The origin of the receptors is a human donor in good health. Some clones in this sample may be carry-over from other donors' samples.

CDR3 amino acids: CASNEGASPGYTF. The CDR3 DNA is TGTGCCAGCAACGAGGGGGCATCCCCTGGCTACACCTTC. This chain joins TRBV2 and TRBJ1-2; 7 nucleotides align to TRBD1. V lost 7 bases, J lost 7 bases, and 9 bases stayed unmatched. CDR3 size: 13 residues. Germline-derived CDR1 and CDR2 are SNHLY and FYNNEI.

The V and J genes are TRBV6-1 and TRBJ2-7; 8 nucleotides align to TRBD1. Per the germline V gene, CDR1 is MNHNS and CDR2 is SASEGT. V shed 5 bases and J 3 bases; nucleotides not matched to a gene: 6. This CDR3 has 14 amino acids. This CDR3 is CASSKGQVDYEQYF. The CDR3 DNA sequence: TGTGCCAGCAGTAAGGGACAGGTAGACTACGAGCAGTACTTC.

The chain is built from TRBV28 and TRBJ2-1; 10 bases match TRBD2. The CDR3 is made up of 15 amino acids. J gave up 6 bases and V 6 bases, and 8 bases lay outside the gene matches. Germline CDR1 is MDHEN and CDR2 is SYDVKM. The CDR3 DNA reads as TGTGCCAGCAGCTCCAACGGACTAGCGGTCAATGAGCAGTTCTTC. Translating gives CASSSNGLAVNEQFF.

The CDR3 nucleotides are TGTGCCAGCAGCTTTCGCCGGGACAGGGAGAGGTTGGATACGCAGTATTTT. Translation gives CASSFRRDRERLDTQYF. The gene calls are TRBV9 and TRBJ2-3; 9 bases map to TRBD1. The CDR3 is 17 amino acids. V lost 4 bases to trimming and J lost 6 bases; unmatched junction nucleotides: 15. CDR1 SGDLS and CDR2 YYNGEE come from the germline V gene.

The table lists this clone with a count of one. V gene TRBV18 combines with J gene TRBJ1-1; 10 nucleotides agree with TRBD1. Germline CDR1 KGHSH, CDR2 LQKENI. J was trimmed by 5 bases and V by 3 bases; bases with no gene match: 12. The CDR3 length is 17 residues. DNA of the CDR3: TGTGCCAGCTCACCGCGAGGGACAGGGGAATGGGGGACTGAAGCTTTCTTT. Its protein is CASSPRGTGEWGTEAFF.

This rearrangement joins TRBV18 to TRBJ2-3, with D possibly being TRBD2 (6 bases). V was cut by 4 bases and J by 2 bases, with 16 bases left in between. The CDR3 contains 16 residues. Germline V CDR1 and CDR2: KGHSH, LQKENI. CDR3 DNA: TGTGCCAGCTCACAGACGACGGGAGAGATCACAGATACGCAGTATTTT. Its protein product is CASSQTTGEITDTQYF.

The genes are TRBV30 and TRBJ2-7, with D tentatively TRBD1 (5 bases). CDR3 length: 14 amino acids. V shed 3 bases and J shed 5 bases, with 17 bases lying between them. Per germline, CDR1 GTSNPN and CDR2 SVGIG (reference sequence). CDR3: CAWRSPGMGNEQYF. The CDR3 DNA sequence: TGTGCCTGGAGGTCACCAGGGATGGGAAACGAGCAGTACTTC.

The J gene is TRBJ1-1, the V gene TRBV10-3, with 9 bases matching TRBD1. Germline values: CDR1 ENHRY, CDR2 SYGVKD. V was pared by 7 bases and J by 4 bases, with 7 bases of the junction left unmatched. The CDR3 has 14 amino acids. As DNA, the CDR3 is TGTGCCATCAAAGGACAGGGGATTTCCACTGAAGCTTTCTTT. This encodes CAIKGQGISTEAFF.

The J gene is TRBJ2-7, the V gene TRBV7-9, with TRBD1 matching over 9 bases. Per the germline V gene, CDR1 is SEHNR and CDR2 is FQNEAQ (reference sequence). J gave up 2 bases and V 0 bases, and 5 bases lay outside the gene matches. There are 16 residues in the CDR3. The CDR3 DNA is TGTGCCAGCAGCTTAGCGGGGACAGGGACGACCTACGAGCAGTACTTC. Its protein is CASSLAGTGTTYEQYF.

The chain uses TRBV7-9 and TRBJ2-3; D gene uncertain. Per the germline V gene, CDR1 is SEHNR and CDR2 is FQNEAQ (reference sequence). Trimming took 5 bases from V and 0 from J, leaving 12 bases between them. The CDR3 loop spans 15 amino acids. The CDR3 loop is CASSLSTRSTDTQYF. CDR3 in DNA: TGTGCCAGCAGCCTATCAACTCGTAGCACAGATACGCAGTATTTT.

This clone was seen only once. The gene calls are TRBV2 and TRBJ2-2, with TRBD2 matching 9 bases. V dropped 2 bases and J dropped 9; count of bases not matched to a gene: 10. The germline gives CDR1 SNHLY, CDR2 FYNNEI. There are 16 residues in the CDR3. CDR3 nucleotide sequence: TGTGCCAGCAGTGAAAGGCTAGCGGGGAGGGGCTGGGAGCTGTTTTTT. Translating gives CASSERLAGRGWELFF.

The rearrangement joins TRBV5-5 to TRBJ2-3, with D maybe TRBD1 (5 bases). Germline V gene data show CDR1 as SGHKS and CDR2 as YYEKEE (reference sequence). V was trimmed by 0 bases and J by 1 base, leaving 15 bases between them. CDR3 length: 17 residues. The CDR3 loop is CASSLVLTASRTDTQYF. The CDR3 nucleotides are TGTGCCAGCAGCTTGGTGCTGACAGCCTCCCGCACAGATACGCAGTATTTT.

The rearrangement uses TRBV5-1 and TRBJ2-6; unclear D gene. Germline CDR1 reads SGHRS; CDR2 reads YFSETQ. Trimming shortened V by 2 bases and J by 2 bases, and 8 bases separated the two germline ends. The CDR3 loop spans 15 amino acids. The CDR3 sequence: CASSFKSTGANVLTF. CDR3 in DNA: TGCGCCAGCAGCTTTAAGTCCACTGGGGCCAACGTCCTGACTTTC. The complete variable domain, with remaining parts taken from reference TRBV5-1 and TRBJ2-6, reads KAGVTQTPRYLIKTRGQQVTLSCSPISGHRSVSWYQQTPGQGLQFLFEYFSETQRNKGNFPGRFSGRQFSNSRSEMNVSTLELGDSALYLCASSFKSTGANVLTFGAGSRLTVL.

CDR3 nucleotides: TGTGCCAGCAGTTACGTTCAGGGGGCCGCCTACGAGCAGTACTTC. It yields the protein CASSYVQGAAYEQYF. The chain couples TRBV6-5 to TRBJ2-7, with 8 nucleotides matching TRBD1. Trimming cost V 2 bases and J 2 bases; bases outside gene matches: 5. This CDR3 region has 15 residues. Per germline, CDR1 MNHEY and CDR2 SVGAGI.

This sequence joins TRBV7-9 and TRBJ2-2; 13 positions agree with TRBD2. This CDR3 has 16 amino acids. Germline values: CDR1 SEHNR, CDR2 FQNEAQ (reference sequence). V trimming: 5 bases; J trimming: 3 bases; junction bases outside the gene matches: 3. Written as DNA, the CDR3 is TGTGCCAGCAGCCCTGGACTAGCGGGAGACACCGGGGAGCTGTTTTTT. Translation: CASSPGLAGDTGELFF.

V is TRBV4-1 and J is TRBJ2-1; D possibly corresponds to TRBD2 (5 bases). Per germline, CDR1 MGHRA and CDR2 YSYEKL. The CDR3 runs 13 residues. V lost 1 base, J lost 12 bases, and 13 bases lay in between. CDR3 sequence reads: CASSQGPLGRQFF. CDR3 in DNA: TGCGCCAGCAGCCAAGGTCCACTAGGCAGGCAGTTCTTC.

This clone was observed once. The chain joins TRBV2 to TRBJ2-1; 11 bases align to TRBD2. Looked up from germline, CDR1 is SNHLY and CDR2 is FYNNEI. Trimming took 4 bases from V and 9 from J; bases not matched to a gene: 5. This CDR3 is 14 amino acids long. The DNA for the CDR3 is TGTGCCAGCAGTGTCATAACTAGCGGGGGTGAGCAGTTCTTC. Translated: CASSVITSGGEQFF.

This chain uses TRBV5-4 with TRBJ2-1, with a possible D match to TRBD1 (5 bases). This CDR3 has 12 residues. V lost 0 bases to trimming and J lost 14 bases, with 12 bases between them. CDR1 and CDR2 from the germline V gene are SGHNT and YYREEE (reference sequence). In DNA, the CDR3 is TGTGCCAGCAGCTTGGGAGGACAAGGGGAGTTCTTC. Translating it yields CASSLGGQGEFF.

The V gene is TRBV11-2, the J gene TRBJ1-3; D is undetermined. In germline, CDR1 is SGHAT, CDR2 FQNNGV. This CDR3 region has 15 residues. Trimming stripped 1 base from V and 1 base from J, with 8 bases between. The CDR3 DNA reads as TGTGCCAGCAGCTTAGTCCTATCGTCTGGAAACACCATATATTTT. Protein product: CASSLVLSSGNTIYF.

The chain combines TRBV10-3 with TRBJ2-5; 13 bases match TRBD2. The CDR3 runs 17 residues. Trimming cost V 1 base and J 2 bases; bases outside gene matches: 4. Germline-derived CDR1 and CDR2 are ENHRY and SYGVKD. This chain's CDR3 is CAISELGLAGRQETQYF. The CDR3 nucleotides are TGTGCCATCAGTGAGTTGGGACTAGCGGGACGACAAGAGACCCAGTACTTC.

This chain uses TRBV10-3 with TRBJ2-1, with 7 bases identical to TRBD2. Trimming took 5 bases from V and 5 from J; bases not matched to a gene: 12. The CDR3 runs to 16 residues. Germline-derived CDR1 and CDR2 are ENHRY and SYGVKD. The CDR3 loop is CAISSSSGKRHNEQFF. The CDR3 coding sequence is TGTGCCATCAGTTCTTCCAGCGGGAAGAGGCACAATGAGCAGTTCTTC.

CDR3 loop: CASSPGSWFSSYEQYF. CDR3 bases: TGTGCCAGCAGCCCGGGAAGCTGGTTCAGCTCCTACGAGCAGTACTTC. J is TRBJ2-7 and V is TRBV5-6; D possibly corresponds to TRBD2 (5 bases). V was shortened by 4 bases and J by 0 bases, with 17 bases between the two germline ends. The CDR3 totals 16 residues. Germline V CDR1 and CDR2: SGHDT, YYEEEE.

The V gene is TRBV9, the J gene TRBJ2-2; the D gene is possibly TRBD1 (6 bases). This CDR3 is built from 15 residues. In germline, CDR1 is SGDLS, CDR2 YYNGEE. V was clipped by 0 bases and J by 5 bases, with 11 bases between them. The CDR3 DNA reads as TGTGCCAGCAGCGTAGAAGGCAGGGGAACCGGGGAGCTGTTTTTT. Translating it yields CASSVEGRGTGELFF.

This clone was counted a single time. The chain uses TRBV6-1 and TRBJ1-2; D remains ambiguous. V was trimmed by 6 bases and J by 8 bases, leaving 7 bases between them. The CDR3 has 10 residues. Germline CDR1 reads MNHNS; CDR2 reads SASEGT. CDR3 sequence (DNA): TGTGCCAGCAGGAACTTCGGCTACACCTTC. Its protein product is CASRNFGYTF.